The 13 T cell receptor beta chains below come from one sample, sequenced in a study of blood T cells in healthy people across ages. Primers used in a second PCR of about 7 to 11 cycles were a sample-barcoded 5' primer and a J-beta primer mix. TCRdb re-analysed the 5' RACE reads in MiXCR, keeping a single row per CDR3 protein. The sample gives 540,000 or so distinct CDR3 sequences, around 48% of which show up once; 20% to 25% is in the top ten. Sample: blood. The receptors come from a man older than 75 in good health.

The rearrangement joins TRBV7-9 to TRBJ1-4; TRBD1 is a possible D gene (5 bases). CDR1 and CDR2 from the germline V gene are SEHNR and FQNEAQ (reference sequence). The CDR3 contains 14 residues. Trimming pared 5 bases from V and 8 bases from J, leaving 15 bases between. CDR3 sequence: CASSAEGRGEKLFF. The CDR3 DNA reads TGTGCCAGCAGCGCGGAGGGCCGGGGGGAAAAACTGTTTTTT.

This clonotype appeared a few times. This sequence joins TRBV3-1 and TRBJ1-2; a weak D match, TRBD1 (5 bases). The CDR3 has 13 residues. V lost 3 bases to trimming and J lost 8 bases, with 13 bases between them. Per germline, CDR1 LGHDT and CDR2 YNNKEL (reference sequence). The CDR3: CASSQGEGLGYTF. The CDR3 region has the DNA TGTGCCAGCAGCCAGGGGGAAGGCTTGGGCTACACCTTC.

The rearrangement joins TRBV10-1 to TRBJ2-2; 10 bases match TRBD2. With 8 bases clipped from V and 0 bases from J, the junction kept 15 bases outside the gene matches. The CDR3 runs 19 residues. Germline V lookup: CDR1 WNHNN, CDR2 SYGVQD (reference sequence). The CDR3 DNA sequence: TGCGCCAGCGGTATAACGACCGCAGCGGGGGGGACGAACACCGGGGAGCTGTTTTTT. It encodes CASGITTAAGGTNTGELFF.

The chain uses TRBV5-5 and TRBJ2-3, with unresolved D. Germline V gene sequence: CDR1 SGHKS, CDR2 YYEKEE (reference sequence). V dropped 8 bases and J dropped 0 bases, with 13 bases sitting between them. There are 14 residues in the CDR3. This CDR3 is CASELAYSTDTQYF. The CDR3 nucleotides are TGTGCCAGTGAATTGGCATATAGCACAGATACGCAGTATTTT.

This clonotype was seen at least ten times. The chain is built from TRBV6-6 and TRBJ2-1; the D gene is possibly TRBD2 (5 bases). Germline-derived CDR1 and CDR2 are MNHNY and SVGAGI (reference sequence). V shed 7 bases and J shed 8 bases, with 12 bases lying between them. This CDR3 region has 12 residues. CDR3 amino acids: CASTPLGDEQFF. For the CDR3, the DNA is TGTGCCAGCACCCCACTAGGAGATGAGCAGTTCTTC.

J is TRBJ1-1 and V is TRBV6-5, with 8 bases lining up with TRBD1. The CDR3 contains 15 residues. V lost 2 bases and J lost 0; bases outside the gene matches: 2. CDR1 and CDR2 from the germline V gene are MNHEY and SVGAGI. CDR3 loop: CASSYGDRMNTEAFF. The CDR3 bases are TGTGCCAGCAGTTACGGGGACAGGATGAACACTGAAGCTTTCTTT.

The rearrangement joins TRBV6-6 to TRBJ2-1; D may be TRBD1 (5 bases). V was cut by 10 bases and J by 0 bases, with 10 bases left in between. This CDR3 has 13 residues. Looked up from germline, CDR1 is MNHNY and CDR2 is SVGAGI (reference sequence). CDR3 nucleotide sequence: TGTGCCACACAGGACCTCTCCTACAATGAGCAGTTCTTC. Translated, it gives CATQDLSYNEQFF.

The V gene is TRBV5-1, the J gene TRBJ2-7; D could derive from TRBD1 or TRBD2 (5 bases each). Germline CDR1 SGHRS, CDR2 YFSETQ. V was shortened by 4 bases and J by 2 bases, with 13 bases between the two germline ends. The CDR3 covers 14 residues. The DNA of the CDR3 is TGCGCCAGCAGCGTGGTTCCGGGGCCCTACGAGCAGTACTTC. Encoded protein: CASSVVPGPYEQYF. The whole variable domain, remainder taken from reference TRBV5-1 and TRBJ2-7, is KAGVTQTPRYLIKTRGQQVTLSCSPISGHRSVSWYQQTPGQGLQFLFEYFSETQRNKGNFPGRFSGRQFSNSRSEMNVSTLELGDSALYLCASSVVPGPYEQYFGPGTRLTVT.

The rearrangement joins TRBV7-6 to TRBJ2-3, with unresolved D. CDR1 and CDR2 (germline): SGHVS, FNYEAQ. V was shortened by 1 base and J by 2 bases, with 13 bases between the two germline ends. The CDR3 contains 16 residues. CDR3 loop: CASSLGGSWNTDTQYF. The CDR3 region has the DNA TGTGCCAGCAGCTTAGGGGGTAGCTGGAACACAGATACGCAGTATTTT.

The chain links TRBV20-1 to TRBJ2-1, with 8 bases matching TRBD1. Germline V gene sequence: CDR1 DFQATT, CDR2 SNEGSKA (reference sequence). Trimming removed 6 bases from V and 5 bases from J; junction bases left unmatched: 6. There are 13 residues in the CDR3. The CDR3 protein is CSAPGQANNEQFF. The CDR3, as DNA: TGCAGTGCACCGGGACAGGCTAACAATGAGCAGTTCTTC.

This chain connects TRBV24-1 to TRBJ2-7; tentative D call: TRBD1 (5 bases). The CDR3 contains 17 residues. CDR1 and CDR2 (germline): KGHDR, SFDVKD. Deletions cut 0 bases from V and 0 bases from J, with 14 bases between. The CDR3 protein is CATSDLRSLRGSYEQYF. DNA for the CDR3: TGTGCCACCAGTGATTTGCGCAGCCTAAGGGGCTCCTACGAGCAGTACTTC.

The chain combines TRBV9 with TRBJ2-3; 7 bases fit TRBD1. V dropped 3 bases and J dropped 0; count of bases not matched to a gene: 4. The CDR3 consists of 15 residues. Per germline, CDR1 SGDLS and CDR2 YYNGEE. CDR3 DNA: TGTGCCAGCAGCGCCCGGGACAGAAGCACAGATACGCAGTATTTT. Protein sequence: CASSARDRSTDTQYF.

V is TRBV5-1 and J is TRBJ2-5, with 9 positions matching TRBD1. CDR3 length: 14 residues. With V trimmed by 4 bases and J by 5 bases, 6 bases remained unmatched. Germline V lookup: CDR1 SGHRS, CDR2 YFSETQ. The CDR3 DNA follows: TGCGCCAGCAGCGTGGAAACAGGGGGCGAGACCCAGTACTTC. This sequence encodes CASSVETGGETQYF.